This T cell receptor beta chain was documented in a study of blood T cell repertoires in COVID-19. Study-level information: The origin of the acute and convalescent COVID-19 samples was the United States, Italy and Spain. T cells, B-cell-depleted T cells, or PBMCs provided the cDNA or gDNA that served as material.

Trimming took off 6 bases at V and 6 bases at J, with 11 bases between the two ends. The CDR3 is 13 amino acids. CDR1 is LNHDA, CDR2 SQIVND, per germline (reference sequence). In the authors' methods: Nucleated cell number was recorded as an estimate derived from reference gene primer amplification. Measured with immunoSEQ multiplex PCR; TCRdb has only the in-frame clones, and not every one. Clonal size and the V and J genes are those of that table, whereas D and trimming came from the DNA. The table shows about 130,000 clones, with about four fifths occurring only once. The gene calls are TRBV19 and TRBJ2-2; D perhaps matches TRBD2 (5 bases). The sequenced sample was peripheral blood. The clonotype was recovered from a woman between 50 and 59 years old with acute or convalescent COVID-19. CDR3 DNA sequence: TGTGCCAGTAGCTCGAGGGCGGCCGGGGAGCTGTTTTTT. It specifies CASSSRAAGELFF.